This is a list of T cell receptor beta chains from one sample in a study of siplizumab effects on memory and regulatory T cells. Assay: immunoSEQ multiplex PCR; the TCRdb copy retains only in-frame clones and omits some. The sample records around 100,000 clones, about nine tenths being singletons. The sample comprised CD4+ T cells sorted from blood. Every receptor here comes from a human donor in good health. Some clones in this sample may be carry-over from other donors' samples. CDR3s include the opening cysteine and the closing phenylalanine or tryptophan. A D gene is named only where the DNA matches it firmly.

J,V,D,CDR3,DNA
TRBJ2-1,TRBV6-5,.,CASSYTPGDNEQFF,TGTGCCAGCAGTTACACTCCCGGAGACAATGAGCAGTTCTTC
TRBJ2-3,TRBV7-9,TRBD2,CASSRGLAGSDTQYF,TGTGCCAGCAGCCGAGGACTAGCGGGATCAGATACGCAGTATTTT
TRBJ2-7,TRBV10-3,.,CAISEGGTQVHEQYF,TGTGCCATCAGTGAGGGGGGGACCCAGGTACACGAGCAGTACTTC
TRBJ2-1,TRBV5-8,.,CASSLARMTSSYNEQFF,TGTGCCAGCAGCTTGGCCCGAATGACTAGTTCCTACAATGAGCAGTTCTTC
TRBJ1-1,TRBV23-1,.,CASNPFSGGNTEAFF,TGCGCCAGCAATCCCTTCTCGGGGGGGAACACTGAAGCTTTCTTT
TRBJ1-4,TRBV6-4,TRBD1,CASSYNTGGEKLFF,TGTGCCAGCAGCTATAACACAGGGGGTGAAAAACTGTTTTTT
TRBJ2-1,TRBV2,TRBD2,CASRGGLAGNYEQFF,TGTGCCAGCAGGGGGGGACTAGCGGGAAACTATGAGCAGTTCTTC
TRBJ2-7,TRBV7-3,.,CASSSSGSSWEQYF,TGTGCCAGCAGCTCCTCCGGGAGCTCCTGGGAGCAGTACTTC
TRBJ1-4,TRBV28,.,CASRLTGEKLFF,TGTGCCAGCAGGTTAACAGGTGAAAAACTGTTTTTT
TRBJ2-2,TRBV18,TRBD2,CASSPGLAGTGELFF,TGTGCCAGCTCGCCGGGACTAGCGGGAACCGGGGAGCTGTTTTTT
TRBJ2-7,TRBV11-2,TRBD2,CASSFRGGSEQYF,TGTGCCAGCAGCTTCCGGGGGGGTTCCGAGCAGTACTTC
TRBJ1-2,TRBV30,.,CAWSNRANYGYTF,TGTGCCTGGAGCAACAGGGCTAACTATGGCTACACCTTC
TRBJ1-2,TRBV6-6,.,CASSSNYGYTF,TGTGCCAGCAGTTCTAACTATGGCTACACCTTC
TRBJ2-1,TRBV15,TRBD2,CATSRGRTGTSAENNEQFF,TGTGCCACCAGCAGAGGGAGAACCGGGACTAGCGCTGAGAACAATGAGCAGTTCTTC
TRBJ1-2,TRBV10-3,.,CAISRDPGRRGTNYGYTF,TGTGCCATCAGCAGGGATCCGGGACGGAGGGGAACAAACTATGGCTACACCTTC
TRBJ2-7,TRBV14,.,CASSPLDEFLGLYF,TGTGCCAGCAGCCCGTTAGACGAGTTTCTGGGGTTGTACTTC
TRBJ1-4,TRBV6-5,TRBD1,CASKQGAISEKLFF,TGTGCCAGCAAACAGGGGGCCATAAGTGAAAAACTGTTTTTT
TRBJ2-7,TRBV11-2,TRBD2,CASSLREKTGGYEQYF,TGTGCCAGCAGCCTTAGAGAGAAAACGGGGGGATACGAGCAGTACTTC
TRBJ2-1,TRBV5-1,TRBD2,CASSPGTSGRASENEQFF,TGCGCCAGCAGCCCGGGAACTAGCGGGAGGGCTTCGGAAAATGAGCAGTTCTTC
TRBJ2-1,TRBV11-2,.,CASSGGTTYNEQFF,TGTGCCAGCAGCGGAGGGACAACCTACAATGAGCAGTTCTTC